Each of the 22 T cell receptor beta chains below was sequenced from the same sample in a study of blood T cells in healthy people across ages. PCR was performed a second time for roughly 7 to 11 cycles using a sample-barcoded 5' primer and a J-beta primer mix. TCRdb reprocessed the 5' RACE reads via MiXCR and lists one record per CDR3 protein. The profile shows about 800,000 distinct CDR3 sequences, 25% of them singletons. Separately, the same data were catalogued under a study of T cells of mothers and their children.

The specimen sequenced was blood. The receptors originated from a boy under 18 in good health.

This clonotype has only a few counts. This chain links TRBV7-9 with TRBJ2-1; D not certain. The germline V and J ends were trimmed by 0 bases and 2 bases, with 17 bases remaining between them. The CDR3 length is 18 residues. Germline V gives CDR1 SEHNR, CDR2 FQNEAQ (reference sequence). The CDR3 DNA is TGTGCCAGCAGCTTAGCGGATGGAAGTGGTATTCCCTACAATGAGCAGTTCTTC. Translating it yields CASSLADGSGIPYNEQFF.

This clonotype occurred a few times. The chain has TRBV4-2 and TRBJ2-1; 9 nucleotides match TRBD1. V lost 4 bases and J lost 6; bases outside the gene matches: 7. CDR1 and CDR2 (germline): LGHNA, YNFKEQ. This CDR3 comprises 15 residues. The chain's CDR3 is CASSPDRGDSNEQFF. DNA of the CDR3: TGTGCCAGCAGCCCGGACAGGGGAGATAGCAATGAGCAGTTCTTC.

This clonotype has only a few counts. The chain uses TRBV12-3 or TRBV12-4 and TRBJ1-2; no clear D. Between the trimmed V and J ends, which lost 6 bases and 3 bases, there was a span of 11 bases. The CDR3 contains 13 residues. This CDR3 reads CASSPSGHYGYTF. CDR3 sequence (DNA): TGTGCCAGCAGCCCGTCAGGCCACTATGGCTACACCTTC.

The rearrangement links TRBV20-1 to TRBJ2-3; D might be TRBD1 or TRBD2, each matching 6 bases. Germline V gene data show CDR1 as DFQATT and CDR2 as SNEGSKA (reference sequence). The CDR3 extends over 14 amino acids. With 6 bases removed from V and 4 bases from J, the gap between germline ends came to 17 bases. The CDR3 nucleotides read TGCAGTGCCCCGGGGGCGGGACGCGCAGATACGCAGTATTTT. Amino acids: CSAPGAGRADTQYF.

This clonotype was seen at least ten times. The chain couples TRBV6-4 to TRBJ2-2; D remains unclear. Germline lookup yields CDR1 MRHNA and CDR2 SNTAGT. The CDR3 has 13 amino acids. V gave up 4 bases and J gave up 0 bases, with 3 bases separating them. The CDR3 coding sequence is TGTGCCAGCAGTGCAGCGAACACCGGGGAGCTGTTTTTT. Amino acids: CASSAANTGELFF.

J is TRBJ1-3 and V is TRBV7-2; a possible D gene is TRBD1 (5 bases). This CDR3 is built from 17 residues. The V end lost 5 bases, the J end lost 0 bases, and 17 bases lay between the germline ends. Germline V gene data show CDR1 as SGHTA and CDR2 as FQGNSA. The CDR3 nucleotides read TGTGCCAGCAGCCACCGCACAGGCTGGAGCTCTGGAAACACCATATATTTT. Its translation is CASSHRTGWSSGNTIYF. Using reference TRBV7-2 and TRBJ1-3 for the parts outside the CDR3, the full variable domain is GAGVSQSPSNKVTEKGKDVELRCDPISGHTALYWYRQSLGQGLEFLIYFQGNSAPDKSGLPSDRFSAERTGGSVSTLTIQRTQQEDSAVYLCASSHRTGWSSGNTIYFGEGSWLTVV.

In this sample, this clonotype turned up a few times. This rearrangement joins TRBV7-9 to TRBJ2-5; 8 bases are a match to TRBD2. Near its end, the DNA agrees better with TRBJ2-7, so the J call may be wrong. Germline V gene data show CDR1 as SEHNR and CDR2 as FQNEAQ (reference sequence). The CDR3 loop spans 15 amino acids. CDR3 in DNA: TGTGCCAGCAGCTTCCGAAGCGGGAGCTCCTACGAGCAGTACTTC. Translated: CASSFRSGSSYEQYF.

This clonotype was counted a few times. The chain couples TRBV28 to TRBJ2-1; no firm D call. CDR1 is MDHEN and CDR2 is SYDVKM in the germline V gene. The CDR3 spans 14 residues. V was trimmed by 4 bases and J by 7 bases, leaving 14 bases between them. CDR3 amino acids: CASSYPPKSNEQFF. CDR3 bases: TGTGCCAGCAGTTACCCCCCAAAATCGAATGAGCAGTTCTTC.

This clonotype turned up a few times. The rearrangement links TRBV7-2 to TRBJ2-5; maybe TRBD2 (6 bases). Germline values: CDR1 SGHTA, CDR2 FQGNSA. The CDR3 runs 14 residues. V gave up 5 bases and J gave up 2 bases, with 12 bases separating them. The DNA for the CDR3 is TGTGCCAGCAGCCCCCCGGGGGAGCAAGAGACCCAGTACTTC. Translated: CASSPPGEQETQYF.

This clonotype has a handful of counts. The chain has TRBV3-1 and TRBJ1-1; tentatively, D is TRBD1 (6 bases). The CDR3 runs to 14 residues. The germline gives CDR1 LGHDT, CDR2 YNNKEL (reference sequence). Trimming pared 5 bases from V and 8 bases from J, leaving 18 bases between. As DNA, the CDR3 is TGTGCCAGCAGCGCCCGGGACACCCGGGGGGAAGCTTTCTTT. Its protein product is CASSARDTRGEAFF.

Details on this clonotype: One end of the junction does not line up with germline, which may come from a read error. CDR3 DNA sequence: TGTGTCAGCAGCTTTTTCAGGGGAGAGACCCAGTACTTC. Its translation: CVSSFFRGETQYF. The V and J genes are TRBV7-9 and TRBJ2-5; D might be TRBD1 (6 bases). The CDR3 runs to 13 residues. CDR1 and CDR2 (germline): SEHNR, FQNEAQ (reference sequence).

The chain has TRBV4-1 and TRBJ1-1, with D perhaps TRBD1 (5 bases). This CDR3 has 15 residues. Germline V gene data show CDR1 as MGHRA and CDR2 as YSYEKL. Deletions cut 4 bases from V and 5 bases from J, with 17 bases between. The CDR3 DNA follows: TGCGCCAGCAGCCTCGCCCCTCAGGGAGGAACTGAAGCTTTCTTT. It yields the protein CASSLAPQGGTEAFF.

The chain has TRBV9 and TRBJ1-2, with 8 positions matching TRBD1. Trimming cost V 0 bases and J 6 bases; bases outside gene matches: 7. The length of the CDR3 is 15 residues. Germline values: CDR1 SGDLS, CDR2 YYNGEE. The CDR3 sequence is CASSVVSGTGDGYTF. CDR3 DNA: TGTGCCAGCAGCGTAGTCTCCGGGACAGGAGATGGCTACACCTTC.

This chain connects TRBV4-1 to TRBJ2-3; TRBD2 matches at 9 bases. Germline values: CDR1 MGHRA, CDR2 YSYEKL. The CDR3 extends over 15 amino acids. V lost 5 bases and J lost 2; bases outside the gene matches: 5. CDR3 sequence (DNA): TGCGCCAGCAGCTCCCGCGGGGGGGCCACAGATACGCAGTATTTT. It yields the protein CASSSRGGATDTQYF.

This clonotype was detected only a few times. The J gene is TRBJ2-5, the V gene TRBV4-1; the match to TRBD1 covers 9 bases. The CDR3 runs 18 residues. Germline V gives CDR1 MGHRA, CDR2 YSYEKL. The V segment lost 2 bases and the J segment 5 bases; nucleotides outside the gene matches: 15. Written as DNA, the CDR3 is TGCGCCAGCAGCCAACACACGACAGGGGGATTTCTTATGGAGACCCAGTACTTC. Translation: CASSQHTTGGFLMETQYF.

This clonotype showed up just a few times. The V call is TRBV20-1, the J call TRBJ2-7; D is possibly TRBD2 (6 bases). CDR3 size: 13 residues. Trimming took 6 bases from V and 2 from J, leaving 14 bases between them. Germline V CDR1 and CDR2: DFQATT, SNEGSKA (reference sequence). The CDR3 coding sequence is TGCAGTGCCCCGGGCGGGATGACCTACGAGCAGTACTTC. Translated, it gives CSAPGGMTYEQYF.

V usage is TRBV12-3 or TRBV12-4 and J usage is TRBJ2-2, with 9 bases matching TRBD2. The CDR3 totals 15 residues. V trimming: 6 bases; J trimming: 0 bases; junction bases outside the gene matches: 2. CDR3 sequence (DNA): TGTGCCAGCAGCCCTAGCGGGGCGAACACCGGGGAGCTGTTTTTT. Amino acid sequence: CASSPSGANTGELFF.

This clonotype was seen more than once but under ten times. CDR3 residues: CASSEGPRNRNEQFF. CDR3 DNA: TGTGCCAGCAGCGAAGGCCCGAGGAATAGAAATGAGCAGTTCTTC. The rearrangement uses TRBV28 and TRBJ2-5; no clear D. The closer fit of TRBJ2-1 to the DNA end suggests the J call may be wrong. The CDR3 covers 15 residues. Germline assignment: CDR1 MDHEN and CDR2 SYDVKM.

Notes on this clonotype: Being one base from a much bigger clone, this may be a read error. The rearrangement joins TRBV12-3 or TRBV12-4 to TRBJ2-5; maybe TRBD1 (5 bases). The V gene lost 2 bases and the J gene lost 1 base, with 11 bases spanning the gap. The CDR3 is 15 residues long. The CDR3 spells CASSLKGHVQETQYF. The DNA of the CDR3 is TGTGCCAGCAGTTTAAAAGGACACGTCCAAGAGACCCAGTACTTC.

The genes are TRBV9 and TRBJ2-5; no clear D gene. The CDR3 consists of 14 residues. Germline V lookup: CDR1 SGDLS, CDR2 YYNGEE. V was cut by 4 bases and J by 4 bases, with 14 bases left in between. The CDR3 protein is CASSPRSWRETQYF. The CDR3 nucleotides read TGTGCCAGCAGCCCGAGGTCATGGAGAGAGACCCAGTACTTC.

There are a few counts of this clonotype. The chain carries TRBV5-1 and TRBJ1-2; D unclear. This CDR3 has 14 amino acids. Germline CDR1 is SGHRS and CDR2 is YFSETQ. V lost 0 bases, J lost 3 bases, and 9 bases lay in between. CDR3 DNA: TGCGCCAGCAGCTTGGGGACCCTTGACTATGGCTACACCTTC. Its protein is CASSLGTLDYGYTF.

This clonotype was seen only a few times. The genes are TRBV5-1 and TRBJ2-7; D not certain. The germline V gene has CDR1 SGHRS and CDR2 YFSETQ. The CDR3 has 16 amino acids. V was cut by 1 base and J by 2 bases, with 16 bases left in between. The CDR3 DNA reads as TGCGCCAGCAGCTTGTTCGGAAAAAAGACCACCTACGAGCAGTACTTC. This translates into CASSLFGKKTTYEQYF.